The 2 T cell receptor beta chains below come from one sample, sequenced in a study of blood T cell repertoires in COVID-19. Profiled with immunoSEQ multiplex PCR; TCRdb holds only in-frame clones, not every one. Of some 150,000 clones listed, 75% to 80% are singletons. The sequenced sample consisted of peripheral blood. These TCRs come from a man older than 75 with acute or convalescent COVID-19.

The chain links TRBV9 to TRBJ2-3; 9 nucleotides align to TRBD2. The CDR3 consists of 15 residues. V was pared by 4 bases and J by 2 bases, with 5 bases of the junction left unmatched. In germline, CDR1 is SGDLS, CDR2 YYNGEE. The CDR3 region is CASSQSGGYTDTQYF. In DNA form, the CDR3 reads TGTGCCAGCAGCCAAAGCGGGGGGTACACAGATACGCAGTATTTT.

The chain combines TRBV27 with TRBJ2-7; a weak D match, TRBD1 (5 bases). This CDR3 comprises 13 residues. Germline lookup yields CDR1 MNHEY and CDR2 SMNVEV (reference sequence). V was trimmed by 1 base and J by 3 bases, leaving 7 bases between them. The DNA of the CDR3 is TGTGCCAGCAGTTTATATCAGGGCTACGAGCAGTACGTC. It specifies CASSLYQGYEQYV.